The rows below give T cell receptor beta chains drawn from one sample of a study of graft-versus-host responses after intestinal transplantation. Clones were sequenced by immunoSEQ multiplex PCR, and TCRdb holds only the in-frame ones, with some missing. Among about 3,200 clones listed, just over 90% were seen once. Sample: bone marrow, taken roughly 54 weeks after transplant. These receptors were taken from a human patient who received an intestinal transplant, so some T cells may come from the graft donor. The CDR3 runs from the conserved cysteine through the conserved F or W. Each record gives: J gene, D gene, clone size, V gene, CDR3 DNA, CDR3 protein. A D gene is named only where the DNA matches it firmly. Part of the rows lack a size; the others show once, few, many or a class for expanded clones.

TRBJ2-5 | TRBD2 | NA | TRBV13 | TGTGCCAGCAGCCTTACTGAGCGGGGCACACAAGAGACCCAGTACTTC | CASSLTERGTQETQYF
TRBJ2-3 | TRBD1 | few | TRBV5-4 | TGTGCCAGCAGCTTGGGGGCAGGGGGTTATGCAGATACGCAGTATTTT | CASSLGAGGYADTQYF
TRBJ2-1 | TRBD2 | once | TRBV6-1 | TGTGCCAGCAGTGAGTATAGCGGGGGGCCCAATGAGCAGTTCTTC | CASSEYSGGPNEQFF
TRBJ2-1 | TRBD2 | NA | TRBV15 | TGTGCCACCAGCAGGGGCGGGAGAGCGGAGCAGTTCTTC | CATSRGGRAEQFF
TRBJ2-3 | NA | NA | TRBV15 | TGTGCCACCAGCAGAGAATGGACCCAAGATACGCAGTATTTT | CATSREWTQDTQYF
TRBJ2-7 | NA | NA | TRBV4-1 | TGCGCCAGCAGCCCAGGGTACAACTACGAGCAGTACTTC | CASSPGYNYEQYF
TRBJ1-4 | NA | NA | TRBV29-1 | TGCAGCGTTGGGGCAGGGAAAGAAAAACTGTTTTTT | CSVGAGKEKLFF
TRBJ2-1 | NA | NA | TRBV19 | TGTGCCAGTAGCAACAGGGAGCGATTGGGGGATGAGCAGTTCTTC | CASSNRERLGDEQFF
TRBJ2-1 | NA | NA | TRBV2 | TGTGCCAGCAGTGAGGAGGGCGGAAATGAGCAGTTCTTC | CASSEEGGNEQFF
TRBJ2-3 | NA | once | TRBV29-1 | TGCAGCGTTAGGGGAACCGGGATAGATACGCAGTATTTT | CSVRGTGIDTQYF
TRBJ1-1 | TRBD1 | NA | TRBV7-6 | TGTGCCAGCAGCTTAGCGGGGACAGGGGCTGAAGCTTTCTTT | CASSLAGTGAEAFF
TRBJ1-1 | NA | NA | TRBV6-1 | TGTGCCAGCAGTAGGACGGCTAACACTGAAGCTTTCTTT | CASSRTANTEAFF
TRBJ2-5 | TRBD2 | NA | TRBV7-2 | TGTGCCAGCAGCTTATGGGGGACTAGCGAGGAGACCCAGTACTTC | CASSLWGTSEETQYF
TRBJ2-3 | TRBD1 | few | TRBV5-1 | TGCGCCAGCAGCTTGGGACAGGGGCCCACAGATACGCAGTATTTT | CASSLGQGPTDTQYF
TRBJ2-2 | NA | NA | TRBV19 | TGTGCCAGTAGTATAGTGGGGACCGGGGAGCTGTTTTTT | CASSIVGTGELFF
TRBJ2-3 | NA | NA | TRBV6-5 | TGTGCCAGCGGTTATGGGGGCCCAAGCACAGATACGCAGTATTTT | CASGYGGPSTDTQYF
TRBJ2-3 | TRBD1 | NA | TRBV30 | TGTGCCTGGAGTGGAGACAGGGGGCGGGAAGATACGCAGTATTTT | CAWSGDRGREDTQYF
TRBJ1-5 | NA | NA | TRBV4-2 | TGTGCCAGCAGCCAAGACACGGGTAGGAATCAGCCCCAGCATTTT | CASSQDTGRNQPQHF
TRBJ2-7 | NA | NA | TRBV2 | TGTGCCAGCAGTGAAGGGGGCGGGGATTCCTACGAGCAGTACTTC | CASSEGGGDSYEQYF
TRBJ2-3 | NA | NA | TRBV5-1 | TGCGCCAGCAGCTTGGTAACTTCTAACACAGATACGCAGTATTTT | CASSLVTSNTDTQYF
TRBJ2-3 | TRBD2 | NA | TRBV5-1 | TGCGCCAGCAGCTTAGGGGCTAGCGGTGTCCTTAGCACAGATACGCAGTATTTT | CASSLGASGVLSTDTQYF
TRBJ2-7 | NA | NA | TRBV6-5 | TGTGCCAGCAGTTACTCGAACACCCGCTCCTACGAGCAGTACTTC | CASSYSNTRSYEQYF
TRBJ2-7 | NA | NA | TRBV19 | TGTGCCAGTAGTATAGTGGAGGGGCGCGAGCAGTACTTC | CASSIVEGREQYF
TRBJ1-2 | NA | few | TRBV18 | TGTGCCAGCTCACCATCGGGCGTGCGGGAGGCCGGCTACACCTTC | CASSPSGVREAGYTF
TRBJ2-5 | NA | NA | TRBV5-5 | TGTGCCAGCAGCTTGGCCGGTTTGGGGGAGGAGACCCAGTACTTC | CASSLAGLGEETQYF
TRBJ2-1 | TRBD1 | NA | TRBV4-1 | TGCGCCAGCAGCCGCCCGGGACAGAGCTACAATGAGCAGTTCTTC | CASSRPGQSYNEQFF
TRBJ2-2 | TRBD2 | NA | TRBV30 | TGTGCCTGGAGTGACCTGGGGGGAGGGAGAGGGGAGCTGTTTTTT | CAWSDLGGGRGELFF
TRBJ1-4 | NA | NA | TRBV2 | TGTGCCAGCAGTGACGGCAGGGATGGTGAAAAACTGTTTTTT | CASSDGRDGEKLFF
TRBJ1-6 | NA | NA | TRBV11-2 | TGTGCCAGCAGCTTAGTCACGGGGAGGAATAATTCACCCCTCCACTTT | CASSLVTGRNNSPLHF
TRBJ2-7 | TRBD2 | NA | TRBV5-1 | TGCGCCAGCAGCCACCTAGCGGGGGCCCCCAACGAGCAGTACTTC | CASSHLAGAPNEQYF
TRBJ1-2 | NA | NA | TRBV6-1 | TGTGCCAGCAGTGTCGAACCGGGACTGAACTATGGCTACACCTTC | CASSVEPGLNYGYTF
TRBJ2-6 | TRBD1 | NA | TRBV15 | TGTGCCACCAGCGGTTGGGGACAGGGAAAAGCTGGGGCCAACGTCCTGACTTTC | CATSGWGQGKAGANVLTF
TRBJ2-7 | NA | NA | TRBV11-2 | TGTGCCAGCAGCTTATCCCCCGGCCAGTGGGGGTCCTCCTACGAGCAGTACTTC | CASSLSPGQWGSSYEQYF
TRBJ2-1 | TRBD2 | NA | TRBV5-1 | TGCGCCAGCAGCTTGGAAGCCAGCGGGAGTAGTCTTGAGCAGTTCTTC | CASSLEASGSSLEQFF
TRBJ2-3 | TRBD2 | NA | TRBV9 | TGTGCCAGCAGCTCGTGGACTAGCGGGGGGGCTGGCACAGATACGCAGTATTTT | CASSSWTSGGAGTDTQYF
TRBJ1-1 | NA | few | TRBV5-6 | TGTGCCAGCAGCTTGGCCTCAGGGACTGAAGCTTTCTTT | CASSLASGTEAFF
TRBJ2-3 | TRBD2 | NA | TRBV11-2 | TGTGCCAGCAGCCCGCAAGGGACTAGCGGCACAGATACGCAGTATTTT | CASSPQGTSGTDTQYF
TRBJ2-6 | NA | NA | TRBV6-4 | TGTGCCAGCAGTCCAACAGGGACTGGGGCCAACGTCCTGACTTTC | CASSPTGTGANVLTF
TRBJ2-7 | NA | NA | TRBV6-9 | TGTGCCAGCAGCTCTCTAGACCCCGGGGAGGACGAGCAGTACTTC | CASSSLDPGEDEQYF
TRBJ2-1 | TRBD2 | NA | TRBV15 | TGTGCCACCAGCAGCCCGACTAGCGGGAACAATGAGCAGTTCTTC | CATSSPTSGNNEQFF
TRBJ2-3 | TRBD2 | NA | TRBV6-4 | TGTGCCAGCAGTGACGGGACTAGCGGGGGGGCAGATACGCAGTATTTT | CASSDGTSGGADTQYF
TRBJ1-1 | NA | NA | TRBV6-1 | TGTGCCAGCACCGTCGCAGAAAGCACTGAAGCTTTCTTT | CASTVAESTEAFF
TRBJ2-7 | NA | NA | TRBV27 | TGTGCCAGCAGTTCTTTCCACGAGCAGTACTTC | CASSSFHEQYF
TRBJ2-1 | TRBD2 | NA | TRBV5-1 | TGCGCCAGTGAAGCTAGCGGGAATTACAATGAGCAGTTCTTC | CASEASGNYNEQFF
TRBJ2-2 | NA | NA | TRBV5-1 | TGCGCCAGCAGGCAAGCGTCGAGGACCGGGGAGCTGTTTTTT | CASRQASRTGELFF
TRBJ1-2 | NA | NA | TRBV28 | TGTGCCAGCAGTTACGGGGGATTTGGCGGCTACACCTTC | CASSYGGFGGYTF
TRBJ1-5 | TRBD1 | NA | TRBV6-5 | TGTGCCAGCAGCCCCGGGCAGGGGGTTTTTCAGCCCCAGCATTTT | CASSPGQGVFQPQHF
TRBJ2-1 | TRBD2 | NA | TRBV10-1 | TGCGCCAGCAGTGAAAGCGGGATTTACAATGAGCAGTTCTTC | CASSESGIYNEQFF
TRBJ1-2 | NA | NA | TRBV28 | TGTGCCAGCAGTACTACAGGGTCCGGCTACACCTTC | CASSTTGSGYTF
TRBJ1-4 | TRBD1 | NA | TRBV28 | TGTGCCAGCGGGCACAGGGGGACTAATGAAAAACTGTTTTTT | CASGHRGTNEKLFF
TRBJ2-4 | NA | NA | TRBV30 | TGTGCCTGGACTAGGGAAAACATTCAGTACTTC | CAWTRENIQYF